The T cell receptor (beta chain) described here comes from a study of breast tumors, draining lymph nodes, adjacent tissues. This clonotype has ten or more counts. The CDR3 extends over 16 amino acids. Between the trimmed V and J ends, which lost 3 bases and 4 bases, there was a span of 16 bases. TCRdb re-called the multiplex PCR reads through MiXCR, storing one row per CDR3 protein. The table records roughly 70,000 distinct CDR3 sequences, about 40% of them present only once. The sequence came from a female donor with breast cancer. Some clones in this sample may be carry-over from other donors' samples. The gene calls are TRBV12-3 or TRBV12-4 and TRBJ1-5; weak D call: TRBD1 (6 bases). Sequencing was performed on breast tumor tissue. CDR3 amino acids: CASSFYRQGQNQPQHF. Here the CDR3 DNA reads TGTGCCAGCAGTTTCTATCGGCAGGGGCAGAATCAGCCCCAGCATTTT.